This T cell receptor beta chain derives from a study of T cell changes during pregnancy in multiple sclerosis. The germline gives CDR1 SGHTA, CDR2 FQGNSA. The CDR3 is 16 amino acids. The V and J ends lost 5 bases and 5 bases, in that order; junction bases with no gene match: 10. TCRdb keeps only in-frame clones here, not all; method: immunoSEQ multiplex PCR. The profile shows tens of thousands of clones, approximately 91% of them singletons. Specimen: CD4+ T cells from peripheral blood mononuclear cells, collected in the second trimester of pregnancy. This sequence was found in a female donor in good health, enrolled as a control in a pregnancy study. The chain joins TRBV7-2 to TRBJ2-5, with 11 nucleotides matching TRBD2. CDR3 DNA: TGTGCCAGCAGCATCATCCTAGCGGGGGGTTGGGAGACCCAGTACTTC. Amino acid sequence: CASSIILAGGWETQYF.